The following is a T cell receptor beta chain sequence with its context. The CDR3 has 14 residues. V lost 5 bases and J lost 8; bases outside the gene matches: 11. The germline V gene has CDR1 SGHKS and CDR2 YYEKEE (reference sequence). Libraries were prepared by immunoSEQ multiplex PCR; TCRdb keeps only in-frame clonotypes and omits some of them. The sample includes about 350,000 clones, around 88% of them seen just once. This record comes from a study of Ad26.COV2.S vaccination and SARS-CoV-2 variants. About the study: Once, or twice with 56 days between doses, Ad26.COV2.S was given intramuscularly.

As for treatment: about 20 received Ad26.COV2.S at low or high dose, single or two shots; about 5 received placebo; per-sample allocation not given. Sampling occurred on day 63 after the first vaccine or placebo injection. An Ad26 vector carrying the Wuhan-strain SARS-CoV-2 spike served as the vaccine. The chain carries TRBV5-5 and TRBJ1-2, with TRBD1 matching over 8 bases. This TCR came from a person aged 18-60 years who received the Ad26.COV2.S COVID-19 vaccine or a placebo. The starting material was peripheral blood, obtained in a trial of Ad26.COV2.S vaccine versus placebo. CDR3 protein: CASRHPGQVEGYTF. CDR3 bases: TGTGCCAGCAGGCATCCGGGACAGGTGGAGGGCTACACCTTC. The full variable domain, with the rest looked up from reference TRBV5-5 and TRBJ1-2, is DAGVTQSPTHLIKTRGQQVTLRCSPISGHKSVSWYQQVLGQGPQFIFQYYEKEERGRGNFPDRFSARQFPNYSSELNVNALLLGDSALYLCASRHPGQVEGYTFGSGTRLTVV.